This TCR beta chain emerged from a study of beta chain features in type 1 diabetes. Study background: Sorted cells examined across all samples numbered 100 million to 140 million.

Study-wide results and limits: For TCRB rearrangement, an influence of HLA type remained unresolved here. A possible short-template PCR bias applies equally to patients and controls. Shortening that was moderate but significant affected the TCRB CDR3s of Type 1 diabetes patients in all four CD4+ subsets.

Via CD45RO/CCR7/CD25/CD127/CD95/CD27, cells of the CD4+ naive, central memory, regulatory and stem cell-like memory subsets were sorted. At least ten counts were recorded for this clone. The antigen is not known. TCRB transcripts that were expressed got sequenced, as all of the isolated RNA had been reverse transcribed. The table came from immunoSEQ multiplex PCR; TCRdb's copy has only in-frame clones and leaves some out. The sample has about 160,000 clones; around 8% are singletons. Sequencing was carried out using central memory CD4+ T cells from blood. The source is a woman younger than 30 with type 1 diabetes.

DNA of the CDR3: TGCAGCGTTTCAACAGGGGAGACTGAAGCTTTCTTT. Translated, it gives CSVSTGETEAFF. The rearrangement links TRBV29-1 to TRBJ1-1; 7 bases line up with TRBD1. The V segment lost 5 bases and the J segment 5 bases; nucleotides outside the gene matches: 5. Germline values: CDR1 SQVTM, CDR2 ANQGSEA. There are 12 residues in the CDR3.